The source of this T cell receptor beta chain is a study of radiotherapy plus CTLA-4 blockade in lung cancer. Study-level background: Of all patients, approximately 18% responded objectively and about 30% showed disease control.

Regarding the study as a whole: Radiotherapy was combined with ipilimumab, and tumor-derived TCR clones then expanded in blood. Best predicting response, reportedly, were early blood T cell clone dynamics, with interferon-beta.

Treatment of patients with chemo-refractory metastatic non-small-cell lung cancer consisted of focal radiation plus CTLA-4 blockade with ipilimumab. In regard to this clone: Its specificity is not known.

The repertoire was sequenced with immunoSEQ multiplex PCR; TCRdb's copy has only in-frame clones and lacks some. Altogether just under 60,000 clones are present, 75% to 85% being singletons, with the ten largest covering almost 4%. J was trimmed by 12 bases and V by 2 bases; bases with no gene match: 8. This CDR3 has 15 amino acids. From germline, CDR1 is SNHLY and CDR2 FYNNEI. This TCR was sampled from a human donor with non-small cell lung cancer who had a partial response to radiotherapy plus ipilimumab. This specimen was peripheral blood, taken from a patient treated with radiotherapy plus ipilimumab. V and J are TRBV2 and TRBJ2-1; 12 bases agree with TRBD1. The DNA for the CDR3 is TGTGCCAGCAGTGAATTAGGGACAGGGGGCTTTTGGCAGTTCTTC. Amino acid sequence: CASSELGTGGFWQFF.